This T cell receptor (beta chain) was obtained from a study of Ad26.COV2.S vaccination and SARS-CoV-2 variants. Overall study context: This donor came from the COV1001 trial of Ad26.COV2.S.

The treatment was: about 20 received Ad26.COV2.S at low or high dose, single or two shots; several received placebo; per-sample allocation not given. Specimens were obtained on day 63 following the first vaccine or placebo injection. The method was immunoSEQ multiplex PCR; TCRdb's version includes in-frame clones alone and lacks a portion of them. The sample consists of some 320,000 clones, approximately 80% of them appearing once. V dropped 6 bases and J dropped 0; count of bases not matched to a gene: 3. The CDR3 consists of 15 residues. Germline loops: CDR1 SGHVS, CDR2 FQNEAQ. Sequenced here: peripheral blood, sampled in a trial of Ad26.COV2.S vaccine versus placebo. The source is a person between 18 and 65 years old who received the Ad26.COV2.S COVID-19 vaccine or a placebo. J is TRBJ2-3 and V is TRBV7-8; 10 bases line up with TRBD1. The CDR3 loop is CASRPGQGSTDTQYF. CDR3 sequence (DNA): TGTGCCAGCAGGCCGGGACAGGGGAGCACAGATACGCAGTATTTT. The full variable domain, in which reference TRBV7-8 and TRBJ2-3 provide the parts outside the CDR3, is GAGVSQSPRYKVAKRGQDVALRCDPISGHVSLFWYQQALGQGPEFLTYFQNEAQLDKSGLPSDRFFAERPEGSVSTLKIQRTQQEDSAVYLCASRPGQGSTDTQYFGPGTRLTVL.